This T cell receptor beta chain appears in the sequencing data of a study of T cell responses to AZD1222 COVID-19 vaccine. Study summary: Second-dose intervals of approximately 4 or approximately 12 weeks were pooled. Overall study findings and caveats: Baseline seropositives among AZD1222 recipients totaled only five or six.

The CDR3 consists of 15 residues. Germline V lookup: CDR1 LGHDT, CDR2 YNNKEL (reference sequence). The ends were cut back, 2 bases at V and 1 base at J, with 8 bases in the middle. TCRdb's table, derived via immunoSEQ multiplex PCR, lists solely in-frame clones and lacks some. The sample lists 110,000 to 150,000 clones, under 95% occurring once. In the case of this clone: The antigen is not known.

The clonotype originates from an adult in good health. The material was peripheral blood, obtained on day 0 of AZD1222 vaccination. This chain joins TRBV3-1 (or the pseudogene TRBV3-2) and TRBJ2-2; D might be TRBD1 (5 bases). This CDR3 is CASSQNRKNTGELFF. CDR3 DNA sequence: TGTGCCAGCAGCCAAAACAGGAAGAACACCGGGGAGCTGTTTTTT.